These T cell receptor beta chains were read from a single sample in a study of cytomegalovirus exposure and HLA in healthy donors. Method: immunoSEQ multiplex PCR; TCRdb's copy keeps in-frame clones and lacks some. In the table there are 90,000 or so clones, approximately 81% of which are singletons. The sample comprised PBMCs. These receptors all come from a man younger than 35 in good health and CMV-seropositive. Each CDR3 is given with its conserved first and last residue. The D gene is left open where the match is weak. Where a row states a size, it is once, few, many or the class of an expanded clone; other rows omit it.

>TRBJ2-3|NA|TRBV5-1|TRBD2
CASSVGLAGTGSTDTQYF
TGCGCCAGCAGCGTCGGACTAGCGGGAACGGGGAGCACAGATACGCAGTATTTT
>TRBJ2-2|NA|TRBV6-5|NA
CASSQRDFLTGELFF
TGTGCCAGCAGCCAAAGGGACTTCCTCACCGGGGAGCTGTTTTTT
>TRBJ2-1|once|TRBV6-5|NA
CASSSGVPSYNEQFF
TGTGCCAGCAGTTCAGGGGTCCCCTCCTACAATGAGCAGTTCTTC
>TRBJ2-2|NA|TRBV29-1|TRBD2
CSVMPGAGENTGELFF
TGCAGCGTTATGCCGGGTGCGGGGGAAAACACCGGGGAGCTGTTTTTT
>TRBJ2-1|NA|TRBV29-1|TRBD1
CSVEKITQGRNEQFF
TGCAGCGTTGAGAAGATTACACAGGGGCGCAATGAGCAGTTCTTC
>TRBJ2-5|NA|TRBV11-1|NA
CASSLSEGVRETQYF
TGTGCCAGCAGCTTATCCGAGGGAGTTCGTGAGACCCAGTACTTC
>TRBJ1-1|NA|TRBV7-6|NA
CASSLNQGNTEAFF
TGTGCCAGCAGCTTAAACCAGGGGAACACTGAAGCTTTCTTT
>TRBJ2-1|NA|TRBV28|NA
CASTPGDPYNEQFF
TGTGCCAGCACTCCGGGGGACCCATACAATGAGCAGTTCTTC
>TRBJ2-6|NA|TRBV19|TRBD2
CASSLAGVPSGANVLTF
TGTGCCAGTAGTCTAGCGGGAGTGCCGTCTGGGGCCAACGTCCTGACTTTC
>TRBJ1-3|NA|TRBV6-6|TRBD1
CASSIKQGSGNTIYF
TGTGCCAGCAGCATCAAACAGGGGTCAGGAAACACCATATATTTT
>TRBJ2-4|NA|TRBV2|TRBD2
CASSETPPLAGESLAKNIQYF
TGTGCCAGCAGTGAAACCCCCCCGCTAGCGGGAGAATCACTAGCCAAAAACATTCAGTACTTC
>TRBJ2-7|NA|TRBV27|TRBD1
CASSLTPGGTGVFYEQYF
TGTGCCAGCAGTTTAACCCCTGGAGGGACAGGGGTCTTCTACGAGCAGTACTTC
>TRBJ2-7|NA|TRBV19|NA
CASSIAAGLGINYEQYF
TGTGCCAGTAGTATAGCGGCTGGGCTTGGCATCAACTACGAGCAGTACTTC
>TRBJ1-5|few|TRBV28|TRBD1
CASSFDRGGYSNQPQHF
TGTGCCAGCAGTTTTGACAGGGGAGGTTATAGCAATCAGCCCCAGCATTTT
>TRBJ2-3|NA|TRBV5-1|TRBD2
CASSLAPTSGRGTDTQYF
TGCGCCAGCAGCTTGGCCCCGACTAGCGGGAGGGGCACAGATACGCAGTATTTT
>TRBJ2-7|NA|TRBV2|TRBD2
CASGEGIISYEQYF
TGTGCCAGCGGGGAGGGGATTATCTCCTACGAGCAGTACTTC
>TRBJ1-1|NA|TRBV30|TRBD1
CAWTAGGRTEAFF
TGTGCCTGGACGGCAGGGGGGCGGACTGAAGCTTTCTTT
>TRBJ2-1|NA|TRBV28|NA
CASSSLPLGSPYNEQFF
TGTGCCAGCAGTTCCCTCCCTCTAGGTAGCCCTTACAATGAGCAGTTCTTC
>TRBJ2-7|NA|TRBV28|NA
CASSFPGNSYEQYF
TGTGCCAGCAGTTTCCCAGGGAACTCCTACGAGCAGTACTTC
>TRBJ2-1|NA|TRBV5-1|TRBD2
CASSLASSGKGYNEQFF
TGCGCCAGCAGCTTGGCCTCTAGCGGGAAGGGCTACAATGAGCAGTTCTTC
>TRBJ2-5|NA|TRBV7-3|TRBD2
CASSPGGGLETQYF
TGTGCCAGCAGCCCCGGGGGGGGTTTGGAGACCCAGTACTTC
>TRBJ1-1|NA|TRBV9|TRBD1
CASSVVGQGGMNTEAFF
TGTGCCAGCAGCGTAGTTGGACAGGGAGGGATGAACACTGAAGCTTTCTTT
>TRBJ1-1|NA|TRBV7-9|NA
CASSLEGQNTEAFF
TGTGCCAGCAGCTTAGAGGGGCAGAACACTGAAGCTTTCTTT
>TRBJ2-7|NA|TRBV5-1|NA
CASSLAQGEYEQYF
TGCGCCAGCAGCTTGGCCCAGGGTGAGTACGAGCAGTACTTC
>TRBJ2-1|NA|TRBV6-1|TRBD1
CASRGDREANEQFF
TGTGCCAGCAGAGGGGACAGGGAAGCCAATGAGCAGTTCTTC
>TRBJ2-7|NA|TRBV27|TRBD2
CASSSSGTSGYRYEQYF
TGTGCCAGCAGTTCTTCCGGGACTAGCGGGTATCGGTACGAGCAGTACTTC
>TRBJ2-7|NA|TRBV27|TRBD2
CASSRGTSGIYEQYF
TGTGCCAGCAGTAGGGGGACTAGCGGGATCTACGAGCAGTACTTC
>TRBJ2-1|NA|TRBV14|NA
CASSQVQLGEQFF
TGTGCCAGCAGCCAAGTACAGTTGGGTGAGCAGTTCTTC
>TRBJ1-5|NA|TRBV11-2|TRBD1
CASSLGRQGNQPQHF
TGTGCCAGCAGCTTAGGACGACAGGGGAATCAGCCCCAGCATTTT
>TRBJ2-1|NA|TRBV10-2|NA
CASSENLYNEQFF
TGCGCCAGCAGTGAAAACCTATACAATGAGCAGTTCTTC
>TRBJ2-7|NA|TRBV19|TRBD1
CASSTRQGAGSYEQYF
TGTGCCAGTAGTACCCGACAGGGGGCAGGCTCCTACGAGCAGTACTTC
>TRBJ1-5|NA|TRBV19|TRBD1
CASSKWTGPHNQPQHF
TGTGCCAGTAGTAAATGGACAGGGCCACACAATCAGCCCCAGCATTTT
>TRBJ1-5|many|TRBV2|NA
CASAGTNQPQHF
TGTGCCAGCGCGGGGACCAATCAGCCCCAGCATTTT
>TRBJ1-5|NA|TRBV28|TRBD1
CASSSPGQGINQPQHF
TGTGCCAGCAGTTCCCCGGGACAGGGAATCAATCAGCCCCAGCATTTT
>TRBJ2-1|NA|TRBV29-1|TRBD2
CSVEILAGGNEQFF
TGCAGCGTGGAAATTCTAGCGGGAGGTAATGAGCAGTTCTTC
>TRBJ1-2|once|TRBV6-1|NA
CASSEEIRGYGYTF
TGTGCCAGCAGTGAAGAGATAAGGGGGTACGGCTACACCTTC
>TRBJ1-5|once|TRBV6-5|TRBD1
CASRQGAQGNQPQHF
TGTGCCAGCAGGCAGGGGGCGCAGGGCAATCAGCCCCAGCATTTT
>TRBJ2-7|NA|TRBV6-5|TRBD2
CASHRLASYEQYF
TGTGCCAGCCATCGACTAGCGTCGTACGAGCAGTACTTC
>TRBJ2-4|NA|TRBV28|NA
CASSPRRLARNIQYF
TGTGCCAGCAGTCCAAGGCGGCTAGCGAGAAACATTCAGTACTTC
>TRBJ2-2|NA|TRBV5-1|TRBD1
CASSQQGPNTGELFF
TGCGCCAGCAGCCAACAGGGGCCGAACACCGGGGAGCTGTTTTTT